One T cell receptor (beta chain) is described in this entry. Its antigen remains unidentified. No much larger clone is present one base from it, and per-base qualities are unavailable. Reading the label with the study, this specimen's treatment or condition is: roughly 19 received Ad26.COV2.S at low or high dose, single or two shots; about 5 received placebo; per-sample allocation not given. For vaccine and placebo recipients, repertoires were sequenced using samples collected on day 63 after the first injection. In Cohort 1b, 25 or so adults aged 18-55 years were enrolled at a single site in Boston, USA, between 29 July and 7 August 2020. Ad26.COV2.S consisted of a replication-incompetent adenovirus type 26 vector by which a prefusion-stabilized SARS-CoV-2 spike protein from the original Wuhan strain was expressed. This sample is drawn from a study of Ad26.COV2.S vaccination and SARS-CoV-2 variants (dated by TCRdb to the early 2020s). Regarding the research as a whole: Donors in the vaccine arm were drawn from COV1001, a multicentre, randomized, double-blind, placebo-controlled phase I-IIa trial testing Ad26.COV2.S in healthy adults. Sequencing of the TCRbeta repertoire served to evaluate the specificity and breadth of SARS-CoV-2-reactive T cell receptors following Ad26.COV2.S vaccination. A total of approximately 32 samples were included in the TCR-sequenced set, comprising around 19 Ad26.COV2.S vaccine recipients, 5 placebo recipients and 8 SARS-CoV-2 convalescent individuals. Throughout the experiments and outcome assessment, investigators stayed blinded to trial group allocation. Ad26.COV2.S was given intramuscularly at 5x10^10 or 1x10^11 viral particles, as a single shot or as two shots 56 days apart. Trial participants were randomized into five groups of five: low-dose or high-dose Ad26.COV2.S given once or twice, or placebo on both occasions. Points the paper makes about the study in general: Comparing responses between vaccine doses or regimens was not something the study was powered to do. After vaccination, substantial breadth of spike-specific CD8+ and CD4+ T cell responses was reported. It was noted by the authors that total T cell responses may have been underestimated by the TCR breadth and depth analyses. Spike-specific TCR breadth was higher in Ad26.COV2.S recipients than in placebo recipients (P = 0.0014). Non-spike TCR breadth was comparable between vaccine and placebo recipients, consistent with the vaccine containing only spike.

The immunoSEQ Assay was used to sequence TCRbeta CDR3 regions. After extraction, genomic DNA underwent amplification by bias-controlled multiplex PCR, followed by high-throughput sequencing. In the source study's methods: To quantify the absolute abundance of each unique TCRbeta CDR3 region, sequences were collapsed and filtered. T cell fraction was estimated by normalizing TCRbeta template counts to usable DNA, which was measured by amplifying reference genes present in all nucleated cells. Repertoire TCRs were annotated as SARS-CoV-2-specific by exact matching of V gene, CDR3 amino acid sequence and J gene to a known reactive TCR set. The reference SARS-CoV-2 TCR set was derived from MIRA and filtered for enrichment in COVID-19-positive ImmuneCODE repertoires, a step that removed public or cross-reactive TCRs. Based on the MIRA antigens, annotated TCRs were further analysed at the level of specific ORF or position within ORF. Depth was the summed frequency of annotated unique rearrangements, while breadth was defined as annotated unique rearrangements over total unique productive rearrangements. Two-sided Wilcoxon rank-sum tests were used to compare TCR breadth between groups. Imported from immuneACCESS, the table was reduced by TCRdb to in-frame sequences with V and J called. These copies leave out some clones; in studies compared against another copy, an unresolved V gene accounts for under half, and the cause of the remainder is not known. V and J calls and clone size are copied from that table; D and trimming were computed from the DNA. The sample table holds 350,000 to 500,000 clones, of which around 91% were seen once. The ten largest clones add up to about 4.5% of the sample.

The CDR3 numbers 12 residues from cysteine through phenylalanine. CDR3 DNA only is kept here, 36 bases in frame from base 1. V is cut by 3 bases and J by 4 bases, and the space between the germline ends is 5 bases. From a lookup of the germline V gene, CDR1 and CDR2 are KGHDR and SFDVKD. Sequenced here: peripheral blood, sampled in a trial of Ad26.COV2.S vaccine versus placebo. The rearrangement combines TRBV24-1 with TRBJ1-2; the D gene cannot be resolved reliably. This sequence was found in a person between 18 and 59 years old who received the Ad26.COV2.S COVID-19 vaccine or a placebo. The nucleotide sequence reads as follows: TGTGCCACCAGTGATCTGTTCTATGGCTACACCTTC. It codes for CATSDLFYGYTF.